These T cell receptor beta chains were read from a single sample in a study of identical twins. TCRdb re-analysed the 5' RACE reads in MiXCR, keeping a single row per CDR3 protein. The sample lists 500,000 to 650,000 distinct CDR3 sequences; around 22% were seen once. These same data were also listed under a study on yellow fever vaccine responses in identical twins.

Sequencing was done on a sample of CD4+ T cells sorted from blood. These receptors originate from a woman under 30 in good health. Each CDR3 is given with its conserved first and last residue. D genes are given only for firm matches. Where a row states a size, it is once, few, many or the class of an expanded clone; other rows omit it.

j_call clone_size d_call v_call cdr3_aa cdr3_nt
TRBJ2-5 few - TRBV5-1 CASGSGASEETQYF TGCGCCAGCGGTTCGGGGGCGTCGGAAGAGACCCAGTACTTC
TRBJ2-1 many TRBD1 TRBV7-9 CASNEGQGARNEQFF TGTGCCAGCAACGAGGGACAGGGGGCTCGTAATGAGCAGTTCTTC
TRBJ2-4 - TRBD1 TRBV7-8 CASSSVNGQGIIANIQYF TGTGCCAGCAGCTCCGTCAATGGACAGGGTATCATCGCGAACATTCAGTACTTC
TRBJ1-4 - - TRBV6-5 CASSYRTREKLFF TGTGCCAGCAGTTACAGGACTAGGGAAAAACTGTTTTTT
TRBJ2-7 few TRBD2 TRBV3-1 CASSHPGLAGGPRPYSYEQYF TGTGCCAGCAGCCACCCGGGACTAGCGGGAGGGCCCCGACCCTACTCCTACGAGCAGTACTTC
TRBJ1-2 many - TRBV12-3/TRBV12-4 CASSLRGIDGYTF TGTGCCAGCAGTTTACGGGGGATTGATGGCTACACCTTC
TRBJ2-1 - - TRBV28 CASSNLQGNHNEQFF TGTGCCAGCAGTAATTTACAGGGAAACCACAATGAGCAGTTCTTC
TRBJ1-6 - TRBD1 TRBV7-8 CASSRDSNNSPLHF TGTGCCAGCAGCCGGGACAGCAATAATTCACCCCTCCACTTT
TRBJ2-5 - TRBD1 TRBV11-1 CASSQRTGGIETQYF TGTGCCAGCAGCCAGCGGACAGGGGGCATCGAGACCCAGTACTTC
TRBJ2-1 - - TRBV6-5 CASSYSPGPHNEQFF TGTGCCAGCAGTTACTCACCGGGGCCCCACAATGAGCAGTTCTTC
TRBJ2-6 - - TRBV20-1 CSAMGRRSSGANVLTF TGCAGTGCTATGGGACGGCGAAGTAGTGGGGCCAACGTCCTGACTTTC
TRBJ2-1 - TRBD2 TRBV5-1 CASSVLAGRYNEQFF TGCGCCAGCAGCGTGCTAGCGGGTCGGTACAATGAGCAGTTCTTC
TRBJ2-1 - - TRBV7-9 CASRKEVGNEQFF TGTGCCAGCAGAAAAGAGGTGGGCAATGAGCAGTTCTTC
TRBJ1-4 - - TRBV6-1 CASSQGGGNEKLFF TGTGCCAGCAGTCAAGGGGGGGGTAATGAAAAACTGTTTTTT
TRBJ2-2 few - TRBV12-3/TRBV12-4 CASAGTTTGELFF TGTGCCAGCGCCGGGACCACAACCGGGGAGCTGTTTTTT
TRBJ2-1 - TRBD1 TRBV20-1 CSADNPGTGRYNEQFF TGCAGTGCTGATAATCCCGGGACAGGGCGATACAATGAGCAGTTCTTC